In its sample, the clone carrying this T cell receptor beta chain was seen a few times. The target antigen is unknown. Germline V gives CDR1 MGHDK, CDR2 SYGVNS. Trimming shortened V by 2 bases and J by 4 bases, and 20 bases separated the two germline ends. The CDR3 is 17 amino acids. The PCR ran on 60 Vbeta and 13 Jbeta primers. Libraries were prepared by immunoSEQ multiplex PCR; TCRdb keeps only in-frame clonotypes and omits some of them. The table has over 150,000 clones, roughly 88% seen once. Healthy bone marrow donors made up the donors. The data derive from a study of cytomegalovirus exposure and HLA in healthy donors. Study-level points and caveats: Sequencing likely caused a cluster of highly shared sequence variants. Being productive about 87% or about 30% of the time was typical of most TCR beta V segments in an earlier analysis. Most TCR sequences were rare, but some public TCRs occurred in many donors.

The V and J genes are TRBV25-1 and TRBJ1-2; D might be TRBD1 (6 bases). Material for sequencing was PBMCs. The receptor was derived from a girl aged 2 to 10 in good health and CMV-seropositive. The CDR3: CASSEGVGDIPLYGYTF. The DNA of the CDR3 is TGTGCCAGCAGTGAAGGGGTGGGGGACATTCCCCTCTATGGCTACACCTTC.